Below, 6 T cell receptor beta chains from the same sample are listed, as sequenced in a study of blood T cells in healthy people across ages. Primers used in a second PCR of roughly 7 to 12 cycles were a sample-barcoded 5' primer and a J-beta primer mix. A single record per CDR3 protein comes from TCRdb applying MiXCR to the 5' RACE reads. The top ten hold approximately 0.75% of the sample, which has about 1 million distinct CDR3 sequences, around 27% seen once. The sample was also linked to a second study, of T cells of mothers and their children.

The specimen was blood. These receptors originate from a girl aged 2-10 years in good health.

About this clonotype: The conserved phenylalanine or tryptophan normally closing the CDR3 is absent here, so this likely arose from a read error. The chain uses TRBV27 and TRBJ2-1, with 7 bases aligning to TRBD1. Germline-derived CDR1 and CDR2 are MNHEY and SMNVEV (reference sequence). This CDR3 is 14 amino acids long. CDR3 residues: CASSLQGSYNEQFL. In nucleotides, the CDR3 is TGCGCCAGCAGCTTACAGGGGTCCTACAATGAGCAGTTCCTC.

This chain uses TRBV19 with TRBJ1-1, with D possibly being TRBD1 (5 bases). Germline V gene sequence: CDR1 LNHDA, CDR2 SQIVND (reference sequence). V shed 4 bases and J shed 5 bases, with 11 bases lying between them. This CDR3 is 13 amino acids long. The DNA of the CDR3 is TGTGCCAGTAGTACAAGTACAGGAACTGAAGCTTTCTTT. This gives the protein CASSTSTGTEAFF.

In its sample, this clonotype was seen a few times. This chain uses TRBV6-2 or TRBV6-3 with TRBJ2-1; D not resolved. V was clipped by 10 bases and J by 8 bases, with 12 bases between them. CDR3 length: 11 residues. Germline V CDR1 and CDR2: MNHEY, SVGEGT. The CDR3 loop reads CATEIRHEQFF. Written as DNA, the CDR3 is TGTGCCACCGAAATTAGGCATGAGCAGTTCTTC.

J is TRBJ2-2 and V is TRBV10-3; D perhaps matches TRBD1 (5 bases). The length of the CDR3 is 17 residues. V lost 3 bases to trimming and J lost 0 bases, with 14 bases between them. Germline lookup yields CDR1 ENHRY and CDR2 SYGVKD. CDR3 residues: CAISDIWVTANTGELFF. As DNA, the CDR3 is TGTGCCATCAGTGATATTTGGGTGACAGCGAACACCGGGGAGCTGTTTTTT.

In its sample, this clonotype was seen a few times. The chain carries TRBV7-9 and TRBJ2-3; D possibly corresponds to TRBD1 (5 bases). With 5 bases removed from V and 0 bases from J, the gap between germline ends came to 15 bases. Germline CDR1 reads SEHNR; CDR2 reads FQNEAQ (reference sequence). This CDR3 region has 16 residues. In nucleotides, the CDR3 is TGTGCCAGCAGCCTACCCGAGACAGCTAGCACAGATACGCAGTATTTT. It translates to CASSLPETASTDTQYF.

The chain uses TRBV7-3 and TRBJ2-5; 8 positions agree with TRBD2. The CDR3 sequence is 15 residues long. V shed 3 bases and J 4 bases; nucleotides not matched to a gene: 7. Germline V gives CDR1 SGHTA, CDR2 FQGTGA. CDR3 sequence: CASSFMGLAGETQYF. The CDR3 DNA is TGTGCCAGCAGCTTTATGGGTCTAGCGGGAGAGACCCAGTACTTC.